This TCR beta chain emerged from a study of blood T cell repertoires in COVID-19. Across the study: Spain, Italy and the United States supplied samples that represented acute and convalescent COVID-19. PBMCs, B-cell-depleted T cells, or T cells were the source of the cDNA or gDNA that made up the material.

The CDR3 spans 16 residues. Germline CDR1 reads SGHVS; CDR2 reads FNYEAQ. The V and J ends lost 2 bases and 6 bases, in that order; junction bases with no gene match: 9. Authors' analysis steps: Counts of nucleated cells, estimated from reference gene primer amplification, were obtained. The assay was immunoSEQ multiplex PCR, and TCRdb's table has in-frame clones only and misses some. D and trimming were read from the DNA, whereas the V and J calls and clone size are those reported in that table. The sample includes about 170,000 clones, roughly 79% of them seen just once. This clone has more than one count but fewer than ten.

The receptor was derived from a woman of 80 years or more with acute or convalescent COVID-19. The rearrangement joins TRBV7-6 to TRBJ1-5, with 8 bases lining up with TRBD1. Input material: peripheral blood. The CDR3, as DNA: TGTGCCAGCAGCTTATACGGGCAGGGGGCACGTCAGCCCCAGCATTTT. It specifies CASSLYGQGARQPQHF.